The 7 T cell receptor beta chains listed next were all sequenced from one sample in a study of T cell changes during pregnancy in multiple sclerosis. TCRdb's copy holds only in-frame clones and misses some; the assay was immunoSEQ multiplex PCR. Here the sample spans some 29,000 clones, over 80% being singletons. The source material was CD8+ T cells from peripheral blood mononuclear cells, sampled before pregnancy. The receptors come from a female donor with multiple sclerosis, enrolled in a pregnancy study.

The J gene is TRBJ2-3, the V gene TRBV7-9; the match to TRBD2 covers 10 bases. Looked up from germline, CDR1 is SEHNR and CDR2 is FQNEAQ (reference sequence). V dropped 5 bases and J dropped 0; count of bases not matched to a gene: 5. The CDR3 spans 16 residues. CDR3 DNA sequence: TGTGCCAGCAGCCGCGCTAGCGGGGGCAGCACAGATACGCAGTATTTT. Translating gives CASSRASGGSTDTQYF.

The V and J genes are TRBV7-8 and TRBJ2-3; 10 bases are shared with TRBD1. The CDR3 totals 16 residues. V lost 5 bases, J lost 0 bases, and 5 bases stayed unmatched. Germline-derived CDR1 and CDR2 are SGHVS and FQNEAQ. CDR3 loop: CASSPGTGESTDTQYF. The CDR3 DNA follows: TGTGCCAGCAGCCCCGGGACAGGGGAGAGCACAGATACGCAGTATTTT.

The genes are TRBV27 and TRBJ1-2; a possible D gene is TRBD1 (6 bases). The CDR3 is 15 residues long. Germline CDR1 and CDR2: MNHEY and SMNVEV (reference sequence). With 6 bases removed from V and 4 bases from J, the gap between germline ends came to 18 bases. The DNA for the CDR3 is TGTGCCAGCAGCCCTGACAGGACCTACAGCTATGGCTACACCTTC. It codes for CASSPDRTYSYGYTF.

This chain joins TRBV7-2 and TRBJ2-1; D is perhaps TRBD1 (6 bases). Trimming cost V 5 bases and J 7 bases, with 21 bases left between them. The CDR3 has 16 residues. The germline gives CDR1 SGHTA, CDR2 FQGNSA. Here the CDR3 DNA reads TGTGCCAGCAGCCCGGGGTGGCGAGGGGGTGGTAATGAGCAGTTCTTC. As protein: CASSPGWRGGGNEQFF.

DNA for the CDR3: TGTGCCTGGAGTTGGGAGTCTGGGGCCAACGTCCTGACTTTC. This encodes CAWSWESGANVLTF. The chain is built from TRBV30 and TRBJ2-6, with D maybe TRBD2 (5 bases). V lost 2 bases to trimming and J lost 1 base, with 6 bases between them. Germline assignment: CDR1 GTSNPN and CDR2 SVGIG (reference sequence). CDR3 length equals 14 residues.

This clone was observed a few times. The V and J genes are TRBV13 and TRBJ1-6; the match to TRBD1 covers 8 bases. J gave up 6 bases and V 3 bases, and 4 bases lay outside the gene matches. CDR1 is PRHDT and CDR2 is FYEKMQ in the germline V gene (reference sequence). The CDR3 spans 15 residues. Written as DNA, the CDR3 is TGTGCCAGCAGCTTGAGGACAGGGCTTAATTCACCCCTCCACTTT. Translation gives CASSLRTGLNSPLHF. Full variable domain (missing parts from reference TRBV13 and TRBJ1-6): AAGVIQSPRHLIKEKRETATLKCYPIPRHDTVYWYQQGPGQDPQFLISFYEKMQSDKGSIPDRFSAQQFSDYHSELNMSSLELGDSALYFCASSLRTGLNSPLHFGNGTRLTVT.

This clone was picked up one time. The chain is built from TRBV5-1 and TRBJ2-6; TRBD1 matches at 7 bases. CDR3 size: 19 residues. Germline V CDR1 and CDR2: SGHRS, YFSETQ. J was trimmed by 0 bases and V by 2 bases; bases with no gene match: 11. The CDR3 DNA reads TGCGCCAGCAGCTTCGGACCCGCGAGGGGGCTCTCTGGGGCCAACGTCCTGACTTTC. It specifies CASSFGPARGLSGANVLTF.